The 30 T cell receptor beta chains reported below all come from one sample, sequenced in a study of cytomegalovirus exposure and HLA in healthy donors. The PCR employed 60 Vbeta primers together with 13 Jbeta primers. Profiling relied on immunoSEQ multiplex PCR, and the TCRdb table lists in-frame clones only, not all of them. The sample shows 75,000 to 95,000 clones, roughly 80% of them seen only once. The sequencing input was PBMCs. The receptors were sampled from a man aged 50 or older in good health and CMV-seronegative.

The rearrangement uses TRBV28 and TRBJ2-5; TRBD1 matches at 8 bases. The closer fit of TRBJ2-7 to the DNA end suggests the J call may be wrong. The germline V gene encodes CDR1 MDHEN and CDR2 SYDVKM. This CDR3 has 14 residues. This chain's CDR3 is CASSLSGQGYEQYF. The CDR3 DNA reads TGTGCCAGCAGTTTAAGCGGACAGGGCTACGAGCAGTACTTC.

The genes are TRBV7-9 and TRBJ1-1; TRBD1 aligns across 11 bases. Trimming at V came to 4 bases and at J to 3 bases, leaving 13 bases not matched to a gene. Germline CDR1 is SEHNR and CDR2 is FQNEAQ (reference sequence). CDR3 length: 18 residues. DNA for the CDR3: TGTGCCAGCAGCTCACGGCAAACACGGGACAGGGGGGACACTGAAGCTTTCTTT. It specifies CASSSRQTRDRGDTEAFF.

The chain has TRBV5-8 and TRBJ2-5; 7 nucleotides agree with TRBD2. The CDR3 loop spans 15 amino acids. V shed 2 bases, J shed 2 bases, and the junction held 6 bases outside the gene matches. CDR1 is SGHTS and CDR2 is YDEGEE in the germline V gene. This CDR3 reads CASSFLPGLQETQYF. The CDR3 DNA is TGTGCCAGCAGCTTTCTCCCGGGACTACAAGAGACCCAGTACTTC.

The chain carries TRBV28 and TRBJ2-5, with 10 nucleotides matching TRBD1. The V gene's germline CDR1 is MDHEN and CDR2 SYDVKM. The ends lost 3 bases at V and 4 bases at J; junction bases unmatched: 5. This CDR3 region has 15 residues. The CDR3 DNA is TGTGCCAGCAGTTTCGGGGACAGGGGTGCAGAGACCCAGTACTTC. Translated, it gives CASSFGDRGAETQYF.

The rearrangement joins TRBV7-2 to TRBJ1-1; D may be TRBD1 (5 bases). Germline loops: CDR1 SGHTA, CDR2 FQGNSA. The ends were cut back, 0 bases at V and 1 base at J, with 9 bases in the middle. The length of the CDR3 is 15 residues. The CDR3 sequence is CASSLALTGNTEAFF. In DNA form, the CDR3 reads TGTGCCAGCAGCTTAGCCCTTACAGGGAACACTGAAGCTTTCTTT.

The chain recombines TRBV30 with TRBJ2-4; TRBD2 matches at 9 bases. CDR3 size: 18 residues. Unmatched junction bases numbered 15, after V lost 0 bases and J lost 6 bases. Germline V gene sequence: CDR1 GTSNPN, CDR2 SVGIG (reference sequence). CDR3 DNA: TGTGCCTGGAGTGTAAGAGGGTCCGGGACTAGCCAAGGAAACATTCAGTACTTC. Amino acid sequence: CAWSVRGSGTSQGNIQYF.

The chain uses TRBV7-2 and TRBJ1-2, with 9 nucleotides matching TRBD1. The V gene end was trimmed by 7 bases and the J gene end by 2 bases; junction bases not matched to a gene: 8. This CDR3 spans 15 amino acids. The germline CDR1 and CDR2 sequences are SGHTA and FQGNSA. The CDR3 DNA follows: TGTGCCAGCAACCTCAGGACAGGGGCCAACTATGGCTACACCTTC. It specifies CASNLRTGANYGYTF. Full variable domain (remainder filled in from reference TRBV7-2 and TRBJ1-2): GAGVSQSPSNKVTEKGKDVELRCDPISGHTALYWYRQSLGQGLEFLIYFQGNSAPDKSGLPSDRFSAERTGGSVSTLTIQRTQQEDSAVYLCASNLRTGANYGYTFGSGTRLTVV.

This clone occurred a few times. V usage is TRBV5-4 and J usage is TRBJ2-7, with 8 bases fitting TRBD1. The germline V gene encodes CDR1 SGHNT and CDR2 YYREEE (reference sequence). The junction had 3 bases not matched to a gene; V was cut back by 3 bases and J by 4 bases. The CDR3 covers 13 residues. CDR3 protein: CASSSQGGYEQYF. In DNA form, the CDR3 reads TGTGCCAGCAGCTCACAGGGGGGATACGAGCAGTACTTC.

The rearrangement uses TRBV5-8 and TRBJ1-6; D gene unclear. The CDR3 runs 13 residues. Trimming removed 7 bases from V and 9 bases from J, with 14 bases in between. In germline, CDR1 is SGHTS, CDR2 YDEGEE. The CDR3 here is CASPCVEGSPLHF. The CDR3, as DNA: TGTGCCAGCCCTTGCGTCGAGGGTTCACCCCTCCACTTT.

The chain links TRBV10-3 to TRBJ2-2; 9 bases match TRBD1. V gave up 6 bases and J gave up 5 bases; unmatched junction bases: 7. The length of the CDR3 is 15 residues. The V gene's germline CDR1 is ENHRY and CDR2 SYGVKD. The CDR3 is CAIRTGGLRTGELFF. DNA for the CDR3: TGTGCCATCAGGACAGGGGGGTTGCGGACCGGGGAGCTGTTTTTT.

The chain carries TRBV15 and TRBJ2-2; TRBD2 aligns across 9 bases. J was trimmed by 5 bases and V by 9 bases; bases with no gene match: 10. The CDR3 spans 15 residues. The germline V gene encodes CDR1 LNHNV and CDR2 YYDKDF (reference sequence). The CDR3: CATRAGLAGTGELFF. The CDR3 coding sequence is TGTGCCACGCGCGCCGGTCTAGCGGGGACCGGGGAGCTGTTTTTT.

V is TRBV3-2 and J is TRBJ1-1; whether TRBD1, the table's D call, matches the DNA was not checked. TRBV3-2 is a pseudogene. The CDR3 consists of 9 residues. In DNA, the CDR3 is TGTGCCAGCAGCCGGGCCGCGATCTTT. This translates into CASSRAAIF.

This sequence joins TRBV5-4 and TRBJ1-1; D not resolved. Germline V gene data show CDR1 as SGHNT and CDR2 as YYREEE (reference sequence). With 1 base removed from V and 1 base from J, the gap between germline ends came to 11 bases. The CDR3 contains 15 residues. CDR3 DNA: TGTGCCAGCAGCTTGTTTTACTCGAGGAACACTGAAGCTTTCTTT. Amino acids: CASSLFYSRNTEAFF.

The chain employs TRBV21-1 and TRBJ1-1. TRBV21-1 is a pseudogene segment. This CDR3 region has 14 residues. CDR3 in amino acids: CASSLPGGGTEAFF. CDR3 in DNA: TGTGCCAGCAGCCTACCGGGCGGAGGCACTGAAGCTTTCTTT.

This sequence joins TRBV7-8 and TRBJ2-1, with TRBD2 identical over 9 bases. The CDR3 consists of 17 residues. With 1 base clipped from V and 6 bases from J, the junction kept 10 bases outside the gene matches. The germline V gene encodes CDR1 SGHVS and CDR2 FQNEAQ. The chain's CDR3 is CASSLVRRGGSGNEQFF. The CDR3 coding sequence is TGTGCCAGCAGCTTAGTTCGGCGGGGGGGTTCAGGCAATGAGCAGTTCTTC.

The V gene is TRBV14, the J gene TRBJ2-1; tentatively, D is TRBD2 (5 bases). CDR1 SGHDN and CDR2 FVKESK come from the germline V gene. The CDR3 covers 15 residues. Trimming cost V 1 base and J 3 bases, with 10 bases left between them. CDR3 in DNA: TGTGCCAGCAGCCAAGGTGAGGGAATCTACAATGAGCAGTTCTTC. Translating gives CASSQGEGIYNEQFF.

This clone was picked up a small number of times. This sequence joins TRBV4-3 and TRBJ1-1; possible D gene TRBD1, 5 bases. The CDR3 spans 14 residues. Trimming took off 3 bases at V and 10 bases at J, with 18 bases between the two ends. Germline CDR1 is LGHNA and CDR2 is YSLEER. The CDR3 region has the DNA TGCGCCAGCAGCCACTACGGGGGGGAGGGCCGAGCTTTCTTT. It specifies CASSHYGGEGRAFF.

The rearrangement joins TRBV19 to TRBJ1-1; no reliable D call. V was shortened by 5 bases and J by 1 base, with 8 bases between the two germline ends. The CDR3 contains 13 residues. The germline CDR1 and CDR2 sequences are LNHDA and SQIVND (reference sequence). CDR3 DNA sequence: TGTGCCAGTAGTTTACGACAGAACACTGAAGCTTTCTTT. Its translation: CASSLRQNTEAFF.

CDR3 sequence reads: CASSLGLAGGTDTQYF. CDR3 nucleotides: TGTGCCAGCAGCTTAGGGCTAGCGGGGGGCACAGATACGCAGTATTTT. This rearrangement joins TRBV11-3 to TRBJ2-3, with 10 bases lining up with TRBD2. The trim removed 1 base at V and 1 base at J, leaving 2 bases unmatched. Germline CDR1 and CDR2: SGHNT and YENEEA. The CDR3 extends over 16 amino acids.

This chain connects TRBV6-4 to TRBJ2-7; D might be TRBD1 (6 bases). The V gene's germline CDR1 is MRHNA and CDR2 SNTAGT. Trimming removed 0 bases at V and 3 bases at J, with 9 bases between. The CDR3 extends over 14 amino acids. CDR3 DNA sequence: TGTGCCAGCAGTGACTCTTTACAGGGCTACGAGCAGTACTTC. Translation gives CASSDSLQGYEQYF.

V gene TRBV7-2 combines with J gene TRBJ1-2, with 8 bases lining up with TRBD1. J was trimmed by 7 bases and V by 5 bases; bases with no gene match: 6. This CDR3 spans 13 amino acids. The germline CDR1 and CDR2 sequences are SGHTA and FQGNSA. CDR3 nucleotide sequence: TGTGCCAGCAGCCCAGGACAGGGCCTTGGCTACACCTTC. Amino acids: CASSPGQGLGYTF.

This clone showed up just once. The chain links TRBV25-1 to TRBJ2-5, with TRBD1 matching over 8 bases. The trim removed 3 bases at V and 5 bases at J, leaving 8 bases unmatched. The CDR3 totals 15 residues. The germline CDR1 and CDR2 sequences are MGHDK and SYGVNS. DNA for the CDR3: TGTGCCAGCAGTGACCTTGACAGGGGCGGGGAGACCCAGTACTTC. It translates to CASSDLDRGGETQYF. The variable domain in full, with the rest retrieved from reference TRBV25-1 and TRBJ2-5, is EADIYQTPRYLVIGTGKKITLECSQTMGHDKMYWYQQDPGMELHLIHYSYGVNSTEKGDLSSESTVSRIRTEHFPLTLESARPSHTSQYLCASSDLDRGGETQYFGPGTRLLVL.

The V and J genes are TRBV27 and TRBJ2-3; D is perhaps TRBD1 (5 bases). Between the trimmed V and J ends, which lost 5 bases and 0 bases, there was a span of 18 bases. The CDR3 covers 17 residues. From germline, CDR1 is MNHEY and CDR2 SMNVEV (reference sequence). CDR3 amino acids: CASSTQDTISSTDTQYF. CDR3 in DNA: TGTGCCAGCAGTACCCAGGACACCATCTCTAGCACAGATACGCAGTATTTT.

This chain's CDR3 is CASSSPTVGNSPLHF. The CDR3 DNA reads TGTGCCAGCAGCTCCCCGACAGTGGGTAATTCACCCCTCCACTTT. This chain uses TRBV7-2 with TRBJ1-6, with D possibly being TRBD1 (5 bases). Germline values: CDR1 SGHTA, CDR2 FQGNSA. Trimming removed 4 bases from V and 6 bases from J, with 13 bases in between. CDR3 length: 15 residues.

The J gene is TRBJ2-1, the V gene TRBV7-2; D call uncertain. This CDR3 is built from 14 residues. Per the germline V gene, CDR1 is SGHTA and CDR2 is FQGNSA. Trimming stripped 0 bases from V and 5 bases from J, with 8 bases between. The CDR3 DNA follows: TGTGCCAGCAGCTTAGCCATGAGAAACAATGAGCAGTTCTTC. Encoded protein: CASSLAMRNNEQFF.

The table lists this clone with a few counts. The chain links TRBV5-6 to TRBJ2-7, with 7 bases fitting TRBD1. Per germline, CDR1 SGHDT and CDR2 YYEEEE. J was trimmed by 2 bases and V by 6 bases; bases with no gene match: 8. The CDR3 contains 14 residues. This CDR3 is CASIETGQPYEQYF. The CDR3 nucleotides read TGTGCCAGCATAGAGACGGGACAGCCCTACGAGCAGTACTTC.

This sequence joins TRBV19 and TRBJ1-6; tentative D call: TRBD1 (6 bases). In germline, CDR1 is LNHDA, CDR2 SQIVND (reference sequence). This CDR3 is built from 17 residues. Trimming cost V 7 bases and J 4 bases, with 20 bases left between them. CDR3 coding DNA: TGTGCCAGTAACGACAGGCACCAAGGCTCGTATAATTCACCCCTCCACTTT. This codes for CASNDRHQGSYNSPLHF.

J is TRBJ2-3 and V is TRBV7-2; D might be TRBD1 (5 bases). Looked up from germline, CDR1 is SGHTA and CDR2 is FQGNSA. The CDR3 extends over 15 amino acids. V was clipped by 4 bases and J by 4 bases, with 15 bases between them. The CDR3 sequence is CASSSYLGVADTQYF. The CDR3 bases are TGTGCCAGCAGCTCTTACCTAGGGGTGGCAGATACGCAGTATTTT.

The chain carries TRBV11-2 and TRBJ1-2, with 8 bases identical to TRBD1. The germline V gene encodes CDR1 SGHAT and CDR2 FQNNGV. The CDR3 has 16 residues. V trimming: 0 bases; J trimming: 4 bases; junction bases outside the gene matches: 7. CDR3: CASSLEPDRVSYGYTF. The CDR3 DNA sequence: TGTGCCAGCAGCTTAGAACCGGACAGGGTTTCCTATGGCTACACCTTC.

The chain is built from TRBV9 and TRBJ2-1, with D possibly matching TRBD2 (6 bases). Germline assignment: CDR1 SGDLS and CDR2 YYNGEE. The CDR3 extends over 13 amino acids. Trimming took 3 bases from V and 2 from J, leaving 6 bases between them. CDR3 region: CASSAGAYNEQFF. The CDR3 DNA follows: TGTGCCAGCAGCGCGGGGGCCTACAATGAGCAGTTCTTC.